This T cell receptor (beta chain) was documented in a study of T cell repertoires in cytomegalovirus infection. With 7 bases removed from V and 3 bases from J, the gap between germline ends came to 21 bases. This CDR3 contains 16 residues. Germline V lookup: CDR1 MDHEN, CDR2 SYDVKM. Points from the study as a whole: CMV-specific TCR beta clonotypes restricted by HLA-C dominated the ex vivo response.

This clonotype was observed a single time. Its antigen is not known. TCRdb reprocessed the reads via MiXCR and lists one record per CDR3 protein. The repertoire holds 250,000 to 300,000 distinct CDR3 sequences, approximately 17% seen once, with approximately 44% in the top ten. V and J are TRBV28 and TRBJ1-1; tentative D call: TRBD1 (6 bases). Sequencing input: CD8+ T cells from PBMCs. The receptor comes from a human donor in good health (CMV status not recorded). Some clones in this sample may be carry-over from other donors' samples. The CDR3 loop reads CASIPLGQGRYTEAFF. The CDR3 DNA sequence: TGTGCCAGCATTCCGTTGGGGCAGGGGAGGTACACTGAAGCTTTCTTT.